The clone carrying this T cell receptor beta chain was seen repeatedly, ten times or more. Its antigen is unknown. These data originate in a study of T-cell reconstitution after alpha-beta-depleted transplantation in children. The CDR3 runs 14 residues. Germline CDR1 reads SGHKS; CDR2 reads YYEKEE (reference sequence). V was trimmed by 4 bases and J by 2 bases, leaving 11 bases between them. Study-wide results and limits: Surviving recipient cells, namely T cells and thymic progenitors, were the source of high day-60 TCRbeta diversity in some patients. At one year after transplant, newly produced T cells mostly accounted for T-cell counts and diversity. Where alpha-beta T cells came from about two months after transplant was reportedly several hundred expanded graft clones.

Unique molecular identifiers were used in preparing the TCRbeta library. TCRdb ran MiXCR on the PCR reads and lists one entry per CDR3 protein. The data show about 17,000 distinct CDR3 sequences, approximately 5.5% seen once. The clonotype comes from a boy aged 5-17 years with acute lymphoblastic leukemia, due to receive a stem cell transplant. This rearrangement joins TRBV5-5 to TRBJ2-3; D is undetermined. The specimen comprised PBMCs, sampled before TCRalphabeta/CD19-depleted stem cell transplant. The CDR3 spells CASSPLGTTDTQYF. DNA of the CDR3: TGTGCCAGCAGCCCTCTTGGAACCACAGATACGCAGTATTTT.